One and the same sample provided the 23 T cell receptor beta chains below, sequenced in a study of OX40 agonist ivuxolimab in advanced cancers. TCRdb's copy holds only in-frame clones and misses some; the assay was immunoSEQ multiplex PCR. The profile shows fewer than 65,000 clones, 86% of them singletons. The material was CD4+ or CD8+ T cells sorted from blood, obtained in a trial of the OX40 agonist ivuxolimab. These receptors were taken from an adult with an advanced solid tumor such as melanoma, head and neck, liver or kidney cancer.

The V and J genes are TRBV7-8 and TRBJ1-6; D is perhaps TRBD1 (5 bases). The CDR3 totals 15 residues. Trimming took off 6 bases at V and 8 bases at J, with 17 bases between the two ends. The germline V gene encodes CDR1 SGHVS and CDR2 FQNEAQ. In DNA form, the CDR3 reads TGTGCCAGCAGGTATACCGGGACTAGAGATTCACCCCTCCACTTT. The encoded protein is CASRYTGTRDSPLHF.

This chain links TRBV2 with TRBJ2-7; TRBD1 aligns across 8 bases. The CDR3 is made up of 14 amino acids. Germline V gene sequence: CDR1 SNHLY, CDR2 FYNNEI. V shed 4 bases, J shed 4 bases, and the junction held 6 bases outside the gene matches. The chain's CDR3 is CASSAGQGPYEQYF. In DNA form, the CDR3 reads TGTGCCAGCAGTGCCGGACAGGGACCGTACGAGCAGTACTTC.

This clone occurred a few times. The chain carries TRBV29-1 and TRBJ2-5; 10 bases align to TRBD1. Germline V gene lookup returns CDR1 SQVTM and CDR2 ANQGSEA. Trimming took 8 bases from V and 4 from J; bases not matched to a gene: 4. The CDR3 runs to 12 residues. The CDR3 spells CSLDRGGETQYF. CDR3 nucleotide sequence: TGCAGCTTGGACAGGGGGGGAGAGACCCAGTACTTC.

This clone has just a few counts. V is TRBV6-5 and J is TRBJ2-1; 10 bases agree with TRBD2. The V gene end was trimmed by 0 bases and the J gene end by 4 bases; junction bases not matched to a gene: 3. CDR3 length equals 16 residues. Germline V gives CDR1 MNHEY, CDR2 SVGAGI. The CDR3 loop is CASSYSGSGGYNEQFF. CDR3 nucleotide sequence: TGTGCCAGCAGTTACTCGGGTAGCGGGGGGTACAATGAGCAGTTCTTC.

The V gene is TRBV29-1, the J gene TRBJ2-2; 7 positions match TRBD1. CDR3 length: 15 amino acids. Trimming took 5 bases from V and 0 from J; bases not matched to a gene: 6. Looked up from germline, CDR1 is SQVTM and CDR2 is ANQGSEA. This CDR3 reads CSVRKGASNTGELFF. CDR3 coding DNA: TGCAGCGTTCGAAAGGGGGCTTCGAACACCGGGGAGCTGTTTTTT.

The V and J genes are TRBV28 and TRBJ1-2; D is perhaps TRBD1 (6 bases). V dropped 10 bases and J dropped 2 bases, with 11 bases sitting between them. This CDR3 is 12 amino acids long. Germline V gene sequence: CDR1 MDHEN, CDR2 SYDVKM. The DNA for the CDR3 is TGTGCCACCAAGGGGGGGAACTATGGCTACACCTTC. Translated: CATKGGNYGYTF.

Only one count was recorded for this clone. The CDR3 loop is CASSLQRGASGGETQYF. Written as DNA, the CDR3 is TGTGCCAGCAGCTTGCAGCGGGGGGCTAGCGGGGGAGAGACCCAGTACTTC. The rearrangement joins TRBV5-4 to TRBJ2-5; 10 bases match TRBD2. This CDR3 comprises 17 residues. Germline-derived CDR1 and CDR2 are SGHNT and YYREEE (reference sequence). The ends lost 1 base at V and 4 bases at J; junction bases unmatched: 10.

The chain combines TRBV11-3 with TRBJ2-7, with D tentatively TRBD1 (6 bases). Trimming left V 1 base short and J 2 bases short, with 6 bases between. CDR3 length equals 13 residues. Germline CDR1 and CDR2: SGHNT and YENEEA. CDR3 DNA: TGTGCCAGCAGCTTAGGGACAGCCTACGAGCAGTACTTC. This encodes CASSLGTAYEQYF.

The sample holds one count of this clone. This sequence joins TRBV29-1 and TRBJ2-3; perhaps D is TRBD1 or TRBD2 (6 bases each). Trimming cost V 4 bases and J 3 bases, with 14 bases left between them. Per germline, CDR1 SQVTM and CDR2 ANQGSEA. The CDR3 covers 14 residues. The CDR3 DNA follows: TGCAGCGTTGCGGGGAGGCAGGGGACAGATACGCAGTATTTT. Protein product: CSVAGRQGTDTQYF.

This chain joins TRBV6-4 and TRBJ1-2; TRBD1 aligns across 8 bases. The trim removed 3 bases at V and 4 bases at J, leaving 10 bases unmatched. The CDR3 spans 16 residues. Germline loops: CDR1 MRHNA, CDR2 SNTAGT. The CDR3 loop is CASSESPGQGSYGYTF. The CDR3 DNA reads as TGTGCCAGCAGTGAGTCCCCAGGACAGGGCTCCTATGGCTACACCTTC.

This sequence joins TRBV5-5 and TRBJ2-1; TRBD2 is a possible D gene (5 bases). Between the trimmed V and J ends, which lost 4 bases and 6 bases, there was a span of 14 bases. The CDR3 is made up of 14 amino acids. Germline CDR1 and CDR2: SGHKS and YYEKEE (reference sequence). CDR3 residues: CASSGERTVNEQFF. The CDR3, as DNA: TGTGCCAGCAGCGGGGAGCGGACCGTCAATGAGCAGTTCTTC.

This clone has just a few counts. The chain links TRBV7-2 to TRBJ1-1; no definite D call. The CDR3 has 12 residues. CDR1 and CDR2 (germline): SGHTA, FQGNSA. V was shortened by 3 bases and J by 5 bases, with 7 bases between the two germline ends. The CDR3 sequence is CASSFYGTEAFF. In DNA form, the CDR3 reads TGTGCCAGCAGCTTCTACGGGACTGAAGCTTTCTTT.

The CDR3 sequence is CASSFNEDTQYF. The CDR3, as DNA: TGTGCCAGTAGCTTTAACGAAGATACGCAGTATTTT. The rearrangement uses TRBV19 and TRBJ2-3, with unresolved D. V lost 6 bases and J lost 5, with 9 bases in between. This CDR3 is built from 12 residues. Germline CDR1 and CDR2: LNHDA and SQIVND (reference sequence).

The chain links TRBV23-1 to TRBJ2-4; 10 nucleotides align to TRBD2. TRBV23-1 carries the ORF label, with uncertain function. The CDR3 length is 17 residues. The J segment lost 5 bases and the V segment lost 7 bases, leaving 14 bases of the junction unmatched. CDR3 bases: TGCGCCAGCACAGGGAGGCTAGCGGGAGAGGGAGAAAACATTCAGTACTTC. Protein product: CASTGRLAGEGENIQYF.

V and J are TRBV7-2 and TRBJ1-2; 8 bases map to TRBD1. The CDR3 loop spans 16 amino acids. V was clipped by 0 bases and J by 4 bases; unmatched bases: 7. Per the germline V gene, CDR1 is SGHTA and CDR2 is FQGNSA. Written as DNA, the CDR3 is TGTGCCAGCAGCTTAGCGGGAATTACAGGGGGCTATGGCTACACCTTC. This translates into CASSLAGITGGYGYTF.

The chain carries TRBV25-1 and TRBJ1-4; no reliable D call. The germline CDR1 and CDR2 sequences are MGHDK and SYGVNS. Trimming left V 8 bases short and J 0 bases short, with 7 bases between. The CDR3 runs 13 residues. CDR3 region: CASRGPTNEKLFF. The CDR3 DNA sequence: TGTGCCAGCCGGGGTCCAACTAATGAAAAACTGTTTTTT. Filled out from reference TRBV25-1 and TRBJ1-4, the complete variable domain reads EADIYQTPRYLVIGTGKKITLECSQTMGHDKMYWYQQDPGMELHLIHYSYGVNSTEKGDLSSESTVSRIRTEHFPLTLESARPSHTSQYLCASRGPTNEKLFFGSGTQLSVL.

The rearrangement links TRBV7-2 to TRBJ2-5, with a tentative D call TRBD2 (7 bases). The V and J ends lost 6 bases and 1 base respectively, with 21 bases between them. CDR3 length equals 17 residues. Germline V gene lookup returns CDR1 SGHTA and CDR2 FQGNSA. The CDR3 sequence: CASSSSQSRGAQETQYF. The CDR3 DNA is TGTGCCAGCAGTTCCTCACAGAGCCGGGGGGCCCAAGAGACCCAGTACTTC.

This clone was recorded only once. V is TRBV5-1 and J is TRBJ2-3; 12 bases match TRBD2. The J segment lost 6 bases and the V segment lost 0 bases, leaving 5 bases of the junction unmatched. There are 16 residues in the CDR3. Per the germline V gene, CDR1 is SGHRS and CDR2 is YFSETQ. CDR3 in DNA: TGCGCCAGCAGCTTGGCGACTAGCGGGGGAATGGATACGCAGTATTTT. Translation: CASSLATSGGMDTQYF.

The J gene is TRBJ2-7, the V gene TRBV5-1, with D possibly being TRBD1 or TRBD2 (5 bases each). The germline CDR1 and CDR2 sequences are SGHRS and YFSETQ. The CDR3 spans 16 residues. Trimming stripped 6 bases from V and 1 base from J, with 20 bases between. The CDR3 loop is CASTPVAGAISYEQYF. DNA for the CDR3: TGCGCCAGCACCCCAGTAGCCGGGGCCATTTCCTACGAGCAGTACTTC.

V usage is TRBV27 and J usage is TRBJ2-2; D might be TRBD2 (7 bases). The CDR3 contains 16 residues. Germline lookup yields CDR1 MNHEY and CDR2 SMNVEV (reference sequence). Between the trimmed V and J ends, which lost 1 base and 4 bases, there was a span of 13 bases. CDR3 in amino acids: CASSLLGGAVTGELFF. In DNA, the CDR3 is TGTGCCAGCAGTTTATTAGGGGGGGCCGTCACCGGGGAGCTGTTTTTT.

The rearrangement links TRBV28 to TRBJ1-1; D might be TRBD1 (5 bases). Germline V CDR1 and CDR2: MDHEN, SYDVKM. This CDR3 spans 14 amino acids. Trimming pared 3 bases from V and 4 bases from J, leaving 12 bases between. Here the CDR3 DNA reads TGTGCCAGCAGTTTGGGGACCTTTTCCACTGAAGCTTTCTTT. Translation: CASSLGTFSTEAFF.

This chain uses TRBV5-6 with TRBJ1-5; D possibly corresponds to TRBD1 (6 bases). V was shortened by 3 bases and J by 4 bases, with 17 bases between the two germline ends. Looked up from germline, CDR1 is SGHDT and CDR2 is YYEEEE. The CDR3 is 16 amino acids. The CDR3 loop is CASSSKGGVRNQPQHF. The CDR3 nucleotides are TGTGCCAGCAGCTCCAAAGGGGGGGTACGGAATCAGCCCCAGCATTTT.

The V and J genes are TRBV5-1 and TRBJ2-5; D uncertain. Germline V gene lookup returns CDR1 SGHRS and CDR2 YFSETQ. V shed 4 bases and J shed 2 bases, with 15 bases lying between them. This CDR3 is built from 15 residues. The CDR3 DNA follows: TGCGCCAGCAGCCTGGGCCAATGGGGACAAGAGACCCAGTACTTC. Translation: CASSLGQWGQETQYF.